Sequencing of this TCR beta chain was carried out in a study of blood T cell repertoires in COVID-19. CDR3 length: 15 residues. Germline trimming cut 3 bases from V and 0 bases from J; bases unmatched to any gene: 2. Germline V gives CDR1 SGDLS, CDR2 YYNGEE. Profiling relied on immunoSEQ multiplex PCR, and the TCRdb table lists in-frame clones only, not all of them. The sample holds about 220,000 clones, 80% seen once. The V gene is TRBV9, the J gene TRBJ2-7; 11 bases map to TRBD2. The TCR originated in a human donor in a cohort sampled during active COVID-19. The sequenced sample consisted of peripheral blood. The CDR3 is CASSEGLAVSYEQYF. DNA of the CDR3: TGTGCCAGCAGCGAGGGACTAGCGGTCTCCTACGAGCAGTACTTC. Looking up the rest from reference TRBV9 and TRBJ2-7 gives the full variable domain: DSGVTQTPKHLITATGQRVTLRCSPRSGDLSVYWYQQSLDQGLQFLIQYYNGEERAKGNILERFSAQQFPDLHSELNLSSLELGDSALYFCASSEGLAVSYEQYFGPGTRLTVT.